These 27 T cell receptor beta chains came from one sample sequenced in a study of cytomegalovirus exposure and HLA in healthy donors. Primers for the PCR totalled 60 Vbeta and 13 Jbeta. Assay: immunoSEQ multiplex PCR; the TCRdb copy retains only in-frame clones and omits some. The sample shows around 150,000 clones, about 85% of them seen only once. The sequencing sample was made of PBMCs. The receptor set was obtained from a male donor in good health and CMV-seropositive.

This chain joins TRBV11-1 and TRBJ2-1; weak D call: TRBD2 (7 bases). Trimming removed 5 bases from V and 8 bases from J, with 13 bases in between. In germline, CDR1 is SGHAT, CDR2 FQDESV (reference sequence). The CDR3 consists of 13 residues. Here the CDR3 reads CASSPQGGYEQFF. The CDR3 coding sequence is TGTGCCAGCAGCCCACAGGGAGGGTATGAGCAGTTCTTC.

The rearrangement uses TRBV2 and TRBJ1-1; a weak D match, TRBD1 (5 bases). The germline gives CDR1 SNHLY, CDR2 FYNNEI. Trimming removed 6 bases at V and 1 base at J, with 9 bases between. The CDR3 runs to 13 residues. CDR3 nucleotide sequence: TGTGCCAGCAGGGCAACAGGGAACACTGAAGCTTTCTTT. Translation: CASRATGNTEAFF.

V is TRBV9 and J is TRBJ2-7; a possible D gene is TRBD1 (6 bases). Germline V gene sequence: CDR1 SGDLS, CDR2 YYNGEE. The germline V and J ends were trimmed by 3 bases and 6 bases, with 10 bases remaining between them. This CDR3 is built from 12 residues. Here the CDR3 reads CASSGTRGEQYF. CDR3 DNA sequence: TGTGCCAGCAGCGGAACCAGGGGCGAGCAGTACTTC.

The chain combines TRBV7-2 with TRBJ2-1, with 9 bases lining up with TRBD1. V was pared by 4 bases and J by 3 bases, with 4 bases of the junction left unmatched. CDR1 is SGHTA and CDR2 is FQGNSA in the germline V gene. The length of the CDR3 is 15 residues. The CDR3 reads CASSSGQGVYNEQFF. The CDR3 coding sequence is TGTGCCAGCAGCTCGGGACAGGGAGTCTACAATGAGCAGTTCTTC.

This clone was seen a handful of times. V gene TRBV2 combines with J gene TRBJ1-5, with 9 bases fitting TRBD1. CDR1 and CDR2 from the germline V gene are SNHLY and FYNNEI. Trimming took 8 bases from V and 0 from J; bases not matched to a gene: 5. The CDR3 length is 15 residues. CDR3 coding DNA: TGTGCCAGCCGGGACAGGGCGTATAGCAATCAGCCCCAGCATTTT. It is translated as CASRDRAYSNQPQHF.

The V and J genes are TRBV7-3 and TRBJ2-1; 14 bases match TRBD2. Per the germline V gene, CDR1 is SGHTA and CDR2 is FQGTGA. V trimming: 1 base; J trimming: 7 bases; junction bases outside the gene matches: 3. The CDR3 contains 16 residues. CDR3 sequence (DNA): TGTGCCAGCAGCTTAATGGGGACTAGCGGGAGTAATGAGCAGTTCTTC. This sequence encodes CASSLMGTSGSNEQFF.

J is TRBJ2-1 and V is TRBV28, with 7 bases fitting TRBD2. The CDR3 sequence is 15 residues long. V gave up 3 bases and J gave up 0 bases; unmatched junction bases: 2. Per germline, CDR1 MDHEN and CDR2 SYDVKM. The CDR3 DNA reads TGTGCCAGCAGTTTTGGCGGGAGCTCCTACAATGAGCAGTTCTTC. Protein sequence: CASSFGGSSYNEQFF. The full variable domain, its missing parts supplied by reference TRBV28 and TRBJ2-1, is DVKVTQSSRYLVKRTGEKVFLECVQDMDHENMFWYRQDPGLGLRLIYFSYDVKMKEKGDIPEGYSVSREKKERFSLILESASTNQTSMYLCASSFGGSSYNEQFFGPGTRLTVL.

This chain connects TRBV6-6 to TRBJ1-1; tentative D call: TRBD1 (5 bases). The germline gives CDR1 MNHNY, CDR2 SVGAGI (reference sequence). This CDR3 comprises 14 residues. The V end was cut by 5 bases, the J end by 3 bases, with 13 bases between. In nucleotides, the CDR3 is TGTGCCAGCAGTGCCGGGGGGGTGTACACTGAAGCTTTCTTT. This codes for CASSAGGVYTEAFF.

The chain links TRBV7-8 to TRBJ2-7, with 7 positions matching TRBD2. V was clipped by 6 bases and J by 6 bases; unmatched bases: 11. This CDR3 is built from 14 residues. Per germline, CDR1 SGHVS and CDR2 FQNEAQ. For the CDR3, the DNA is TGTGCCAGCAGAGGGCTAGCGGCATCCGGCGAGCAGTACTTC. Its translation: CASRGLAASGEQYF.

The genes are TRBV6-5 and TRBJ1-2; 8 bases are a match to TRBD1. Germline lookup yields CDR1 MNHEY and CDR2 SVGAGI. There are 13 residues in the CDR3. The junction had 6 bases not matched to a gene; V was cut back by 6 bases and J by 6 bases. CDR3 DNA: TGTGCCAGCAGCGGACAGGGTTGGCATGGCTACACCTTC. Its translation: CASSGQGWHGYTF.

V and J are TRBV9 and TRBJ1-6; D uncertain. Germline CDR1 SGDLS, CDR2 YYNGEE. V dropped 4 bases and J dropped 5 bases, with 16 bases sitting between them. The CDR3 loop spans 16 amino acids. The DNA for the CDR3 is TGTGCCAGCAGCCCTACACGGGTGTTGAATAATTCACCCCTCCACTTT. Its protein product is CASSPTRVLNNSPLHF.

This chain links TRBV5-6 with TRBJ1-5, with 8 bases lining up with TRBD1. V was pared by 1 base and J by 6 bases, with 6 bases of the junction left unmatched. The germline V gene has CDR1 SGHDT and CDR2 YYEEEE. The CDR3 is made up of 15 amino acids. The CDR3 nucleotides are TGTGCCAGCAGCTTGTTTCCAGGGGGCTTTCAGCCCCAGCATTTT. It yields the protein CASSLFPGGFQPQHF. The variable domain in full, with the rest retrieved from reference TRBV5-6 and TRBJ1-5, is DAGVTQSPTHLIKTRGQQVTLRCSPKSGHDTVSWYQQALGQGPQFIFQYYEEEERQRGNFPDRFSGHQFPNYSSELNVNALLLGDSALYLCASSLFPGGFQPQHFGDGTRLSIL.

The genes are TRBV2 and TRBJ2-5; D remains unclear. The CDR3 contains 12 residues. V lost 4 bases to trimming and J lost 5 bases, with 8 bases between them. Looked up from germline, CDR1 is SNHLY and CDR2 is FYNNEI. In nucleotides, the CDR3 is TGTGCCAGCAGTGTACAGTGGGAGACCCAGTACTTC. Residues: CASSVQWETQYF.

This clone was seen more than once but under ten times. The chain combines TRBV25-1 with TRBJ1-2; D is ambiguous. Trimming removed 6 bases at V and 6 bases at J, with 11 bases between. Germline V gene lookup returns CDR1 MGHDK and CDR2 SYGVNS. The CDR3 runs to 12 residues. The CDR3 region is CASRTGSDGYTF. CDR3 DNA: TGTGCCAGCAGGACGGGATCGGATGGCTACACCTTC.

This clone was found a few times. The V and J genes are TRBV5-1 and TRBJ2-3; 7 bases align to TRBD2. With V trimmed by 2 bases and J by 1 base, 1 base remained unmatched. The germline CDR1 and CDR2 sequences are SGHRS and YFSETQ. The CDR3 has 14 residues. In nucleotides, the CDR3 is TGCGCCAGCAGCTTACGGGAGGGCACAGATACGCAGTATTTT. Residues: CASSLREGTDTQYF.

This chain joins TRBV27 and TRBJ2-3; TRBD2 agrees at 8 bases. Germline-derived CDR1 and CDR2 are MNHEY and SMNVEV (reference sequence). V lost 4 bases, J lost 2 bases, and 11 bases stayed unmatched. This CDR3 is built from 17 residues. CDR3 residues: CASSSSGGRGSTDTQYF. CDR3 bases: TGTGCCAGCAGTTCCTCGGGGGGGCGGGGATCCACAGATACGCAGTATTTT.

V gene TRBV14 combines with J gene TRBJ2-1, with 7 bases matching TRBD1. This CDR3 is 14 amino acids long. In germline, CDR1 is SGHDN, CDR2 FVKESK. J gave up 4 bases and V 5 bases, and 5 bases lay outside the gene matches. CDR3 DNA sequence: TGTGCCAGCAGCTCGGGACAGAATTACAATGAGCAGTTCTTC. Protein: CASSSGQNYNEQFF.

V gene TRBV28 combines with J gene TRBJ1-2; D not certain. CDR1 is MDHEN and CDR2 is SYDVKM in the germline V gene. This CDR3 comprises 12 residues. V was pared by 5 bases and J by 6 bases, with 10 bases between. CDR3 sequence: CASSRKRDGYTF. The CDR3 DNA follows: TGTGCCAGCAGTCGAAAGCGCGATGGCTACACCTTC.

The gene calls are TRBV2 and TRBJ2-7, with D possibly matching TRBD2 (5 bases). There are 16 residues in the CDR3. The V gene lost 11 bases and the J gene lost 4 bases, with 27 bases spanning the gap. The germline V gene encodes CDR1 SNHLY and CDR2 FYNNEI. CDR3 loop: CAQRGRRSPDPYEQYF. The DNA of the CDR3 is TGTGCCCAGCGAGGACGGAGGTCGCCAGACCCTTACGAGCAGTACTTC.

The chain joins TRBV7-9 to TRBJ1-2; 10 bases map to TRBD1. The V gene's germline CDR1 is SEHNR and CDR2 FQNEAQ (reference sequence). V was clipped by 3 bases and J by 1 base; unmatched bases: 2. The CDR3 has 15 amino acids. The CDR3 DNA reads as TGTGCCAGCAGCTTGGGGACAGGGGTTAACTATGGCTACACCTTC. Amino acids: CASSLGTGVNYGYTF.

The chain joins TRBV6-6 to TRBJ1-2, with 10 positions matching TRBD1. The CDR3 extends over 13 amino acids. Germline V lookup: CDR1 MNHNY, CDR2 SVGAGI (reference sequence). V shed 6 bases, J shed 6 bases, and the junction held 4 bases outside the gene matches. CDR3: CASRHGQGDGYTF. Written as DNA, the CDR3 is TGTGCCAGCAGACATGGACAGGGGGATGGCTACACCTTC.

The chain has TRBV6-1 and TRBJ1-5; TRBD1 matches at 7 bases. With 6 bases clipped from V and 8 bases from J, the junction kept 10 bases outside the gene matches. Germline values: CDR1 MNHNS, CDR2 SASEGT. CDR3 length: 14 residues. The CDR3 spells CASSPGDRLKPQHF. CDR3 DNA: TGTGCCAGCAGCCCAGGGGACAGATTAAAGCCCCAGCATTTT.

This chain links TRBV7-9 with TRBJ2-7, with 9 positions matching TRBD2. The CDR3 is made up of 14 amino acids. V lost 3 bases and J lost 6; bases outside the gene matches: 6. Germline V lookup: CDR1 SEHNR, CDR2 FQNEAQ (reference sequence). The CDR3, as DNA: TGTGCCAGCAGCTTGGCTAGCGGGATACTCGAGCAGTACTTC. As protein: CASSLASGILEQYF.

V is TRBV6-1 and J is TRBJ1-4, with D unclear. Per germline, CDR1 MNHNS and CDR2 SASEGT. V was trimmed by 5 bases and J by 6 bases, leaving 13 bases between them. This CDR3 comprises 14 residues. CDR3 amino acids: CASSHRDKHEKLFF. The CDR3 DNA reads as TGTGCCAGCAGTCACCGGGATAAGCATGAAAAACTGTTTTTT.

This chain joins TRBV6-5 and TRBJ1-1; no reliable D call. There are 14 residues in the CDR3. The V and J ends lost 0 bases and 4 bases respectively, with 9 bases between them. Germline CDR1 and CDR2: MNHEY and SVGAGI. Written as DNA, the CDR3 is TGTGCCAGCAGTTACTCGAGGTTCCCCACTGAAGCTTTCTTT. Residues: CASSYSRFPTEAFF.

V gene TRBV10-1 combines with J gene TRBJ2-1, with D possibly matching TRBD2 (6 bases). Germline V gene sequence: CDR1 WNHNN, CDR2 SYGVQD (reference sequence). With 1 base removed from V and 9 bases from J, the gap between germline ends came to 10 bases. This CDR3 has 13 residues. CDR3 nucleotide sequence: TGCGCCAGCAGTGAGTTGGGGACTGGTGAGCAGTTCTTC. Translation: CASSELGTGEQFF.

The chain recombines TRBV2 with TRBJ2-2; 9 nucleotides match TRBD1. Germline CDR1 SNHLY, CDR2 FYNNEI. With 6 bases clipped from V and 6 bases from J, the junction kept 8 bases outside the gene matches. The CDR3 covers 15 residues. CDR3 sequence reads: CASRDRQGGPGELFF. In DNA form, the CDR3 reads TGTGCCAGCAGAGATAGACAGGGGGGTCCCGGGGAGCTGTTTTTT. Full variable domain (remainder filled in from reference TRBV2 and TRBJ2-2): EPEVTQTPSHQVTQMGQEVILRCVPISNHLYFYWYRQILGQKVEFLVSFYNNEISEKSEIFDDQFSVERPDGSNFTLKIRSTKLEDSAMYFCASRDRQGGPGELFFGEGSRLTVL.